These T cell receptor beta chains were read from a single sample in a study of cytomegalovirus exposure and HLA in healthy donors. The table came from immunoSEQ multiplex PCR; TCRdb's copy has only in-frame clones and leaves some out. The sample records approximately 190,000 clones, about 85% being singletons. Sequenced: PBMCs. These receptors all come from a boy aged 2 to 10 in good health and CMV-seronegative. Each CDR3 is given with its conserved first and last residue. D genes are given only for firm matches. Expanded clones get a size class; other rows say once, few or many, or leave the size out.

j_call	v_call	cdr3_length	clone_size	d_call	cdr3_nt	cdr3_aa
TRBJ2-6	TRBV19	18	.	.	TGTGCCAGTAGTACCCCCGGCAGGGCCCACTCTGGGGCCAACGTCCTGACTTTC	CASSTPGRAHSGANVLTF
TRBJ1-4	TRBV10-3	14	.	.	TGTGCCATCAGTGAGTCCACAGGGACTGAAAAACTGTTTTTT	CAISESTGTEKLFF
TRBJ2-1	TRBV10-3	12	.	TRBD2	TGTGCCATCAAGGGACTAGGCAATGAGCAGTTCTTC	CAIKGLGNEQFF
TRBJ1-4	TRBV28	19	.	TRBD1	TGTGCCAGCAGTTTTGGGGACGGGAAACAGGGGCCGCGGGATGAAAAACTGTTTTTT	CASSFGDGKQGPRDEKLFF
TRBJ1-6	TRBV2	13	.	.	TGTGCCAGCAGGAGCACCTATAATTCACCCCTCCACTTT	CASRSTYNSPLHF
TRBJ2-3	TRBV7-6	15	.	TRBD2	TGTGCCAGCAGCCCCGGGACTAGCGGCTCAGATACGCAGTATTTT	CASSPGTSGSDTQYF
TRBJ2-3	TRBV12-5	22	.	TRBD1	TGTGCTAGTGGTTTGGTCGACAAAGTGGGACAGGGGGCGAAAGCGATCACAGATACGCAGTATTTT	CASGLVDKVGQGAKAITDTQYF
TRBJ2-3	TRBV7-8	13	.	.	TGTGCCAGCAGCTTAGAGGGGGCAGATACGCAGTATTTT	CASSLEGADTQYF
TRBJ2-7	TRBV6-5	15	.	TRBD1	TGTGCCAGCAGCCGGGGACAGAAAGCATCCTACGAGCAGTACTTC	CASSRGQKASYEQYF
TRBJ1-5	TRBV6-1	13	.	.	TGTGCCAGCAGCGGGACGGGGGGCCAGCCCCAGCATTTT	CASSGTGGQPQHF
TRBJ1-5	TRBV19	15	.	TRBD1	TGTGCCAGTAGTATGAGACAGGGTGGATGGCAGCCCCAGCATTTT	CASSMRQGGWQPQHF
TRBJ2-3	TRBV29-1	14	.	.	TGCAGCGTTGATCGGGGGATACACACAGATACGCAGTATTTT	CSVDRGIHTDTQYF
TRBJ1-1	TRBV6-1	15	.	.	TGTGCCAGCAGTGCCTTACAGGGTGGGAACACTGAAGCTTTCTTT	CASSALQGGNTEAFF
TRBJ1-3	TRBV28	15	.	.	TGTGCCAGCACGACTCAGGTCCCAGGGGGAAACACCATATATTTT	CASTTQVPGGNTIYF
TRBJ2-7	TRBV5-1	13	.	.	TGCGCCAGCAGTCCCGGACAACCCTACGAGCAGTACTTC	CASSPGQPYEQYF
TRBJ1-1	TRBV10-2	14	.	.	TGCGCCACTTCGGGGTTCGGGGGAAGGACTGAAGCTTTCTTT	CATSGFGGRTEAFF
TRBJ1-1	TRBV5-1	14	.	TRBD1	TGCGCCAGCAGCACGGCAGGGGGGTCCACTGAAGCTTTCTTT	CASSTAGGSTEAFF
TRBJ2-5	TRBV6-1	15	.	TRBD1	TGTGCCAGCGTAGACAGGGGAAACCCCCAAGAGACCCAGTACTTC	CASVDRGNPQETQYF
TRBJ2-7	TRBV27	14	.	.	TGTGCCAGCAGCCCGAGTGGGGGCCTATACGAGCAGTACTTC	CASSPSGGLYEQYF
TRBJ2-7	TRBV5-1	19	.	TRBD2	TGCGCCAGCAGCGGGGGGTTAAAGGGACTAGCGGGGGCGACCTACGAGCAGTACTTC	CASSGGLKGLAGATYEQYF
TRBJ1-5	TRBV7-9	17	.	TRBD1	TGTTCCAGCAGCTTATACGCGGGACAGGGCCTCAATCAGCCCCAGCATTTT	CSSSLYAGQGLNQPQHF
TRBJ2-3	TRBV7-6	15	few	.	TGTGCCAGCAGCTTAGCAACAATTAGCACAGATACGCAGTATTTT	CASSLATISTDTQYF
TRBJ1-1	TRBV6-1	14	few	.	TGTGCCAGCAGTGTATTTCGGGTGGACACTGAAGCTTTCTTT	CASSVFRVDTEAFF
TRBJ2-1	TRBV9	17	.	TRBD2	TGTGCCAGCAGCCTAACCCCGGTCGGACTAGGGTTCAATGAGCAGTTCTTC	CASSLTPVGLGFNEQFF
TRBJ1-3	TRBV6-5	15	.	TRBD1	TGTGCCAGCAGCCCCTCCACAGGGGGTGGAAACACCATATATTTT	CASSPSTGGGNTIYF
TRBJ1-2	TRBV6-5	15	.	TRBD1	TGTGCCAGCAGTTACACCGGGACAGGGGGCTTCGGCTACACCTTC	CASSYTGTGGFGYTF
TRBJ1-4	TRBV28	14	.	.	TGTGCCAGCAGCGCCTCGGGGGAAAGGGAAAAACTGTTTTTT	CASSASGEREKLFF